This entry lists 18 T cell receptor beta chains sequenced from one sample in a study of T cell responses to AZD1222 COVID-19 vaccine listed by TCRdb under 2021. Reading the label with the study, this specimen's time point is: baseline before first vaccination. The library was obtained by the immunoSEQ multiplex PCR assay. As stored in TCRdb, this immuneACCESS dataset retains in-frame rearrangements with V and J assigned. A fraction of the clones does not appear; measured against another copy, unresolved V genes explain less than half of the discrepancy, and the remainder lacks a known reason. Within this sample are about 100,000 clones, with about 90% of them counted one time only. 20% to 25% of the sample is held by the ten biggest clonotypes. The specimen comprised peripheral blood, sampled on day 0 of AZD1222 vaccination. The receptors were sampled from an adult in good health.

This chain uses TRBV6-5 with TRBJ1-6, with D hard to call. The CDR3 is 16 residues long. Germline V gene sequence: CDR1 MNHEY, CDR2 SVGAGI. V was pared by 2 bases and J by 0 bases, with 8 bases between. In DNA, the CDR3 is TGTGCCAGCAGTTACGATCGGAGCTCCTATAATTCACCCCTCCACTTT. This sequence encodes CASSYDRSSYNSPLHF.

V gene TRBV19 combines with J gene TRBJ1-2; D gene uncertain. The CDR3 spans 14 residues. Looked up from germline, CDR1 is LNHDA and CDR2 is SQIVND (reference sequence). V lost 0 bases, J lost 7 bases, and 12 bases lay in between. CDR3 sequence (DNA): TGTGCCAGTAGTATAGATGTGGGGAAGTTTGGCTACACCTTC. It specifies CASSIDVGKFGYTF. The full variable domain, completed using reference TRBV19 and TRBJ1-2, is DGGITQSPKYLFRKEGQNVTLSCEQNLNHDAMYWYRQDPGQGLRLIYYSQIVNDFQKGDIAEGYSVSREKKESFPLTVTSAQKNPTAFYLCASSIDVGKFGYTFGSGTRLTVV.

This clone is a singleton in its sample. The V gene is TRBV10-1, the J gene TRBJ2-7; D remains unclear. Germline lookup yields CDR1 WNHNN and CDR2 SYGVQD (reference sequence). V was pared by 0 bases and J by 6 bases, with 9 bases between. The CDR3 has 13 amino acids. The chain's CDR3 is CASSESVGGEQYF. CDR3 DNA sequence: TGCGCCAGCAGTGAGTCGGTCGGCGGCGAGCAGTACTTC.

This chain connects TRBV30 to TRBJ1-5; TRBD1 matches at 9 bases. Germline CDR1 and CDR2: GTSNPN and SVGIG (reference sequence). The CDR3 has 13 amino acids. Trimming at V came to 2 bases and at J to 7 bases, leaving 3 bases not matched to a gene. The CDR3 spells CAWSSTGGQPQHF. The CDR3 nucleotides read TGTGCCTGGAGTTCTACAGGGGGCCAGCCCCAGCATTTT.

This chain connects TRBV18 to TRBJ2-5; D call uncertain. The germline gives CDR1 KGHSH, CDR2 LQKENI. The CDR3 runs to 15 residues. V lost 6 bases and J 5 bases, leaving 19 bases between the germline ends. The CDR3 loop reads CASSPEELFQETQYF. In DNA, the CDR3 is TGTGCCAGCTCCCCGGAAGAACTTTTTCAGGAGACCCAGTACTTC. Filled out from reference TRBV18 and TRBJ2-5, the complete variable domain reads NAGVMQNPRHLVRRRGQEARLRCSPMKGHSHVYWYRQLPEEGLKFMVYLQKENIIDESGMPKERFSAEFPKEGPSILRIQQVVRGDSAAYFCASSPEELFQETQYFGPGTRLLVL.

The chain carries TRBV2 and TRBJ2-7; D is unclear. V dropped 8 bases and J dropped 3 bases, with 11 bases sitting between them. Germline assignment: CDR1 SNHLY and CDR2 FYNNEI. The length of the CDR3 is 12 residues. The chain's CDR3 is CASQRILYEQYF. The CDR3, as DNA: TGTGCCAGCCAAAGGATTCTCTACGAGCAGTACTTC.

This chain uses TRBV25-1 with TRBJ1-6; D possibly corresponds to TRBD1 (5 bases). Germline-derived CDR1 and CDR2 are MGHDK and SYGVNS. This CDR3 is built from 14 residues. V was pared by 6 bases and J by 10 bases, with 16 bases between. The CDR3 sequence is CASSSTGGESPLHF. The CDR3, as DNA: TGTGCCAGCAGCTCGACTGGGGGGGAATCACCCCTCCACTTT.

The V and J genes are TRBV9 and TRBJ2-5; D possibly uses TRBD1 or TRBD2 (6 bases each). The CDR3 is 14 residues long. V lost 0 bases and J lost 1, with 7 bases in between. Germline values: CDR1 SGDLS, CDR2 YYNGEE. The CDR3 DNA reads as TGTGCCAGCAGCGTAGGGGGGGCCCAAGAGACCCAGTACTTC. Amino acid sequence: CASSVGGAQETQYF.

J is TRBJ2-3 and V is TRBV2; 7 bases align to TRBD2. The CDR3 has 13 residues. V lost 6 bases, J lost 1 base, and 1 base stayed unmatched. Per the germline V gene, CDR1 is SNHLY and CDR2 is FYNNEI. Written as DNA, the CDR3 is TGTGCCAGCAGACGGGGGGGCACAGATACGCAGTATTTT. It codes for CASRRGGTDTQYF.

The gene calls are TRBV6-5 and TRBJ1-2; D perhaps matches TRBD1 (5 bases). CDR1 MNHEY and CDR2 SVGAGI come from the germline V gene. Trimming pared 8 bases from V and 5 bases from J, leaving 18 bases between. The CDR3 extends over 14 amino acids. The CDR3: CASWNMGGVYGYTF. The CDR3 region has the DNA TGTGCCAGCTGGAACATGGGGGGTGTTTATGGCTACACCTTC.

The chain is built from TRBV7-2 and TRBJ2-5; 9 bases line up with TRBD2. V shed 1 base, J shed 0 bases, and the junction held 3 bases outside the gene matches. The length of the CDR3 is 16 residues. The germline CDR1 and CDR2 sequences are SGHTA and FQGNSA. The CDR3 sequence is CASSLGRGGYQETQYF. The CDR3, as DNA: TGTGCCAGCAGCTTAGGGCGGGGGGGGTACCAAGAGACCCAGTACTTC.

The chain couples TRBV12-3 or TRBV12-4 to TRBJ1-2; D is uncertain. The CDR3 is 13 residues long. V lost 0 bases to trimming and J lost 4 bases, with 6 bases between them. The CDR3 here is CASSLARGYGYTF. The CDR3, as DNA: TGTGCCAGCAGTTTAGCCCGGGGCTATGGCTACACCTTC.

This rearrangement joins TRBV7-8 to TRBJ1-1; D may be TRBD1 (5 bases). Deletions cut 2 bases from V and 4 bases from J, with 14 bases between. This CDR3 comprises 15 residues. Germline-derived CDR1 and CDR2 are SGHVS and FQNEAQ. Here the CDR3 DNA reads TGTGCCAGCAGCTTACCATCAGGGTTGGGCACTGAAGCTTTCTTT. This encodes CASSLPSGLGTEAFF. Together with reference TRBV7-8 and TRBJ1-1, the CDR3 gives the full variable domain: GAGVSQSPRYKVAKRGQDVALRCDPISGHVSLFWYQQALGQGPEFLTYFQNEAQLDKSGLPSDRFFAERPEGSVSTLKIQRTQQEDSAVYLCASSLPSGLGTEAFFGQGTRLTVV.

CDR3 sequence reads: CASSQRGTGGNEKLFF. Written as DNA, the CDR3 is TGTGCCAGCAGCCAAAGAGGGACAGGGGGCAATGAAAAACTGTTTTTT. V gene TRBV11-2 combines with J gene TRBJ1-4; 12 nucleotides agree with TRBD1. V trimming: 5 bases; J trimming: 5 bases; junction bases outside the gene matches: 6. The germline V gene has CDR1 SGHAT and CDR2 FQNNGV. The CDR3 is made up of 16 amino acids.

The genes are TRBV6-5 and TRBJ1-5; D not certain. CDR1 and CDR2 from the germline V gene are MNHEY and SVGAGI. There are 13 residues in the CDR3. V lost 6 bases and J lost 5, with 11 bases in between. The CDR3 region has the DNA TGTGCCAGCAGCTTAGGAGAGGATCAGCCCCAGCATTTT. Translation gives CASSLGEDQPQHF.

The J gene is TRBJ2-7, the V gene TRBV7-2; TRBD2 aligns across 12 bases. The CDR3 spans 16 residues. Trimming at V came to 4 bases and at J to 3 bases, leaving 7 bases not matched to a gene. The germline V gene has CDR1 SGHTA and CDR2 FQGNSA. In nucleotides, the CDR3 is TGTGCCAGCAGCTCACAACTAGCGGGGGGTGTCTACGAGCAGTACTTC. It translates to CASSSQLAGGVYEQYF.

The chain joins TRBV5-1 to TRBJ2-3; unclear D gene. V lost 1 base and J 4 bases, leaving 10 bases between the germline ends. Germline V gene lookup returns CDR1 SGHRS and CDR2 YFSETQ. The CDR3 contains 14 residues. CDR3 region: CASSLSGRADTQYF. For the CDR3, the DNA is TGCGCCAGCAGCTTGTCAGGTCGGGCAGATACGCAGTATTTT.

This sequence joins TRBV7-2 and TRBJ1-1, with no clear D. Germline CDR1 and CDR2: SGHTA and FQGNSA. The CDR3 extends over 13 amino acids. V was trimmed by 1 base and J by 5 bases, leaving 8 bases between them. This CDR3 reads CASSLGGRTEAFF. The CDR3 DNA sequence: TGTGCCAGCAGCTTAGGAGGTCGGACTGAAGCTTTCTTT.